Each of the 18 T cell receptor beta chains below was sequenced from the same sample in a study of blood T cell repertoires in COVID-19. TCRdb's table, derived via immunoSEQ multiplex PCR, lists solely in-frame clones and lacks some. The top ten clones hold 2% to 2.5% of a sample with about 73,000 clones, about 74% of them seen once. The sample was peripheral blood. These receptors were collected from a man aged 65 to 85 with COVID-19, enrolled during active disease.

This chain joins TRBV5-5 and TRBJ2-7, with D possibly being TRBD1 (6 bases). Trimming cost V 1 base and J 3 bases, with 11 bases left between them. The germline CDR1 and CDR2 sequences are SGHKS and YYEKEE (reference sequence). The length of the CDR3 is 14 residues. CDR3 sequence reads: CASSLSGANYEQYF. The CDR3 coding sequence is TGTGCCAGCAGCTTGTCAGGGGCGAACTACGAGCAGTACTTC.

This clone has only one observation. The chain uses TRBV28 and TRBJ1-2, with a tentative D call TRBD1 (5 bases). The germline V and J ends were trimmed by 3 bases and 7 bases, with 18 bases remaining between them. Germline-derived CDR1 and CDR2 are MDHEN and SYDVKM. The CDR3 is made up of 15 amino acids. The CDR3 protein is CASSLEGWQGLGYTF. The CDR3 DNA reads TGTGCCAGCAGTTTGGAGGGTTGGCAGGGTCTTGGCTACACCTTC.

The table lists this clone with a count of one. V gene TRBV5-6 combines with J gene TRBJ2-1; no clear D gene. Germline V gene data show CDR1 as SGHDT and CDR2 as YYEEEE. V lost 1 base and J lost 8, with 4 bases in between. The CDR3 runs 11 residues. CDR3 protein: CASSLLYEQFF. CDR3 nucleotides: TGTGCCAGCAGCTTGCTATATGAGCAGTTCTTC. The variable domain in full, completed from reference TRBV5-6 and TRBJ2-1, reads DAGVTQSPTHLIKTRGQQVTLRCSPKSGHDTVSWYQQALGQGPQFIFQYYEEEERQRGNFPDRFSGHQFPNYSSELNVNALLLGDSALYLCASSLLYEQFFGPGTRLTVL.

This clone was seen a few times. The V call is TRBV5-1, the J call TRBJ1-2; TRBD1 is a possible D gene (5 bases). The CDR3 is 14 residues long. V was shortened by 2 bases and J by 2 bases, with 10 bases between the two germline ends. CDR1 is SGHRS, CDR2 YFSETQ, per germline. This CDR3 reads CASSLNRGNYGYTF. As DNA, the CDR3 is TGCGCCAGCAGCTTAAATCGGGGGAACTATGGCTACACCTTC.

This sequence joins TRBV7-9 and TRBJ1-4; TRBD1 matches at 7 bases. The V segment lost 8 bases and the J segment 4 bases; nucleotides outside the gene matches: 4. There are 13 residues in the CDR3. Germline CDR1 SEHNR, CDR2 FQNEAQ (reference sequence). In DNA, the CDR3 is TGTGCCAGCGCTGGGACAGATAATGAAAAACTGTTTTTT. This translates into CASAGTDNEKLFF.

The chain uses TRBV7-3 and TRBJ2-2; D is unresolved. This CDR3 has 14 residues. V was trimmed by 5 bases and J by 7 bases, leaving 14 bases between them. Per germline, CDR1 SGHTA and CDR2 FQGTGA. The CDR3 reads CASSPEPAGGELFF. CDR3 in DNA: TGTGCCAGCAGCCCTGAGCCTGCTGGCGGGGAGCTGTTTTTT.

V and J are TRBV2 and TRBJ2-1; D perhaps matches TRBD2 (6 bases). The CDR3 covers 12 residues. Germline loops: CDR1 SNHLY, CDR2 FYNNEI. Deletions cut 6 bases from V and 9 bases from J, with 12 bases between. CDR3 protein: CASRVGRGEQFF. The CDR3 nucleotides read TGTGCCAGCAGGGTTGGGCGGGGTGAGCAGTTCTTC. The full variable domain, its missing parts supplied by reference TRBV2 and TRBJ2-1, is EPEVTQTPSHQVTQMGQEVILRCVPISNHLYFYWYRQILGQKVEFLVSFYNNEISEKSEIFDDQFSVERPDGSNFTLKIRSTKLEDSAMYFCASRVGRGEQFFGPGTRLTVL.

This chain uses TRBV29-1 with TRBJ1-1; no clear D gene. Trimming shortened V by 3 bases and J by 4 bases, and 12 bases separated the two germline ends. Germline assignment: CDR1 SQVTM and CDR2 ANQGSEA. The CDR3 covers 13 residues. CDR3 in DNA: TGCAGCGTTGATGAACCCGGTGGCACTGAAGCTTTCTTT. Protein product: CSVDEPGGTEAFF.

This chain connects TRBV6-5 to TRBJ2-7; D is undetermined. Trimming pared 0 bases from V and 0 bases from J, leaving 12 bases between. The CDR3 covers 16 residues. Germline V CDR1 and CDR2: MNHEY, SVGAGI. CDR3 nucleotide sequence: TGTGCCAGCAGTTACTCGTATAGACACACCTCCTACGAGCAGTACTTC. Amino acids: CASSYSYRHTSYEQYF.

This clone was picked up one time. V and J are TRBV18 and TRBJ2-7; weak D call: TRBD1 (5 bases). Germline V gives CDR1 KGHSH, CDR2 LQKENI. The CDR3 length is 13 residues. V lost 3 bases, J lost 1 base, and 7 bases lay in between. CDR3 residues: CASSPAGSYEQYF. The CDR3 DNA sequence: TGTGCCAGCTCACCGGCAGGGTCCTACGAGCAGTACTTC.

The chain links TRBV6-2 or TRBV6-3 to TRBJ1-2; 7 bases match TRBD1. Germline-derived CDR1 and CDR2 are MNHEY and SVGEGT. The CDR3 consists of 14 residues. Unmatched junction bases numbered 7, after V lost 4 bases and J lost 5 bases. CDR3 loop: CASSLQSGGYGYTF. CDR3 DNA sequence: TGTGCCAGCAGTTTGCAATCAGGGGGGTATGGCTACACCTTC.

The count of this clone is one. This rearrangement joins TRBV7-3 to TRBJ1-1; no clear D. Per the germline V gene, CDR1 is SGHTA and CDR2 is FQGTGA. Trimming pared 3 bases from V and 1 base from J, leaving 6 bases between. The CDR3 totals 13 residues. The CDR3, as DNA: TGTGCCAGCAGCTTGAGCGCGAACACTGAAGCTTTCTTT. As protein: CASSLSANTEAFF.

This clone was counted once. The rearrangement links TRBV15 to TRBJ2-1; possibly TRBD1 for D (5 bases). CDR3 length: 15 residues. Germline values: CDR1 LNHNV, CDR2 YYDKDF (reference sequence). The V gene lost 1 base and the J gene lost 9 bases, with 16 bases spanning the gap. CDR3 loop: CATSRGGGGIVEQFF. The CDR3 DNA sequence: TGTGCCACCAGCAGAGGGGGCGGTGGGATTGTTGAGCAGTTCTTC.

The chain employs TRBV27 and TRBJ1-2, with D uncertain. Germline-derived CDR1 and CDR2 are MNHEY and SMNVEV (reference sequence). Trimming removed 2 bases at V and 1 base at J, with 5 bases between. The length of the CDR3 is 13 residues. The CDR3 sequence: CASSLRSNYGYTF. CDR3 DNA: TGTGCCAGCAGTTTAAGGAGTAACTATGGCTACACCTTC.

The chain carries TRBV5-1 and TRBJ1-1; weak D call: TRBD1 (5 bases). Germline CDR1 reads SGHRS; CDR2 reads YFSETQ. V lost 0 bases and J lost 1, with 10 bases in between. The CDR3 extends over 15 amino acids. The CDR3 nucleotides are TGCGCCAGCAGCTTGGAAATAGGGGCGAACACTGAAGCTTTCTTT. Translating gives CASSLEIGANTEAFF.

The chain carries TRBV7-9 and TRBJ2-1; D call uncertain. The CDR3 runs 15 residues. V lost 7 bases and J lost 0, with 13 bases in between. Germline CDR1 reads SEHNR; CDR2 reads FQNEAQ (reference sequence). This CDR3 is CASTALATSYNEQFF. Here the CDR3 DNA reads TGTGCCAGCACTGCCTTAGCTACCTCCTACAATGAGCAGTTCTTC. The full variable domain, in which reference TRBV7-9 and TRBJ2-1 provide the parts outside the CDR3, is DTGVSQNPRHKITKRGQNVTFRCDPISEHNRLYWYRQTLGQGPEFLTYFQNEAQLEKSRLLSDRFSAERPKGSFSTLEIQRTEQGDSAMYLCASTALATSYNEQFFGPGTRLTVL.

The chain recombines TRBV6-2 or TRBV6-3 with TRBJ1-5; D is ambiguous. The CDR3 totals 11 residues. The V gene lost 6 bases and the J gene lost 9 bases, with 9 bases spanning the gap. Germline V CDR1 and CDR2: MNHEY, SVGEGT. The CDR3 DNA reads TGTGCCAGCAGCCCCGGAGTGCCCCAGCATTTT. It encodes CASSPGVPQHF.

This clone has more than one count but fewer than ten. The V gene is TRBV2, the J gene TRBJ1-2, with D perhaps matching TRBD1 (5 bases). This CDR3 region has 13 residues. CDR1 is SNHLY and CDR2 is FYNNEI in the germline V gene. Trimming left V 7 bases short and J 8 bases short, with 17 bases between. The CDR3 region is CASTLDITIGYTF. The CDR3 region has the DNA TGTGCCAGCACCTTGGACATAACGATCGGCTACACCTTC. Filled out from reference TRBV2 and TRBJ1-2, the complete variable domain reads EPEVTQTPSHQVTQMGQEVILRCVPISNHLYFYWYRQILGQKVEFLVSFYNNEISEKSEIFDDQFSVERPDGSNFTLKIRSTKLEDSAMYFCASTLDITIGYTFGSGTRLTVV.